This TCR beta chain appears in the sequencing data of a study of blood T cell repertoires in COVID-19. Per the study methods: Scientists estimated how many nucleated cells there were by amplifying reference gene primers. Generated by immunoSEQ multiplex PCR, the TCRdb table keeps only in-frame clones and is missing some. That table is the source of V, J and clone size, and D and trimming were worked out from the DNA. The sample has about 200,000 clones, roughly nine tenths seen once. What was sequenced was PBMCs or T cells enriched from blood (not recorded which). This TCR came from a woman aged 25 to 39 who had recovered from COVID-19.

The DNA for the CDR3 is TGTGCCAGCAGGGACAGGGGGCAGACCGGGGAGCTGTTTTTT. Translated, it gives CASRDRGQTGELFF. The chain couples TRBV6-5 to TRBJ2-2; TRBD1 agrees at 11 bases. The germline V gene encodes CDR1 MNHEY and CDR2 SVGAGI. V shed 6 bases and J 5 bases; nucleotides not matched to a gene: 2. The CDR3 sequence is 14 residues long.